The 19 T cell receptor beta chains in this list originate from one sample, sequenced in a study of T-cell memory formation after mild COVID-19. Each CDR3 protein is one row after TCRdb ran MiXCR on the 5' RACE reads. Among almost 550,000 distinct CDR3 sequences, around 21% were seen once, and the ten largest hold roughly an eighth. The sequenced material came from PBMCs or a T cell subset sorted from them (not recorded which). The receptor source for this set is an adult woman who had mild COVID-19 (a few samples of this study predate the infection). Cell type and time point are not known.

Written as DNA, the CDR3 is TGTGCCAGCAGCCCCGAGGGGTTCACCGGGGAGCTGTTTTTT. It codes for CASSPEGFTGELFF. V and J are TRBV12-3 or TRBV12-4 and TRBJ2-2; D tentatively reads TRBD1 or TRBD2 (5 bases each). The CDR3 totals 14 residues. V lost 6 bases, J lost 4 bases, and 12 bases lay in between.

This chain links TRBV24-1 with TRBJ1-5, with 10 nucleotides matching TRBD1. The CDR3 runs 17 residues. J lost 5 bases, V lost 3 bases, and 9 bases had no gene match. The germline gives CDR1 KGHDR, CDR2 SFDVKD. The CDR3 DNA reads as TGTGCCACCAGTGATAACTTAGGACAGGGGGTAGATCAGCCCCAGCATTTT. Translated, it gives CATSDNLGQGVDQPQHF.

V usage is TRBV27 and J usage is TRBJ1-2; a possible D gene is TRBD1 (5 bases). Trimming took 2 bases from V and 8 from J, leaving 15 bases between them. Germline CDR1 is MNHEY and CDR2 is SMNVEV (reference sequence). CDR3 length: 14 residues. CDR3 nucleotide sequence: TGTGCCAGCAGTTTACTCGCAGGGAAGGGCGGCTACACCTTC. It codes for CASSLLAGKGGYTF.

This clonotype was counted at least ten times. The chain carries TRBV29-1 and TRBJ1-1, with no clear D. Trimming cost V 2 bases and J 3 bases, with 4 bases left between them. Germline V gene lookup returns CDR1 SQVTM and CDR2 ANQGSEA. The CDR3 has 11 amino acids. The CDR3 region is CSVEWDTEAFF. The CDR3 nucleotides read TGCAGCGTTGAATGGGACACTGAAGCTTTCTTT.

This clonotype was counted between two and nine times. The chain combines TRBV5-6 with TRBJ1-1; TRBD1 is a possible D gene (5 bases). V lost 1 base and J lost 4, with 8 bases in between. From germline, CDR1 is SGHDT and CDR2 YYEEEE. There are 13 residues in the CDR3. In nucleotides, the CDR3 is TGTGCCAGCAGCTTGCCAGGGAGCACTGAAGCTTTCTTT. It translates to CASSLPGSTEAFF.

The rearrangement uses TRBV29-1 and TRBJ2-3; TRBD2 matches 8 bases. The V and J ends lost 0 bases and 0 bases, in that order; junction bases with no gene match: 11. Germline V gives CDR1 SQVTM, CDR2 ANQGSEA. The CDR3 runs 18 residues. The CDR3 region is CSVEDGAGEEGSTDTQYF. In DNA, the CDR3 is TGCAGCGTTGAAGATGGAGCGGGAGAAGAGGGGAGCACAGATACGCAGTATTTT.

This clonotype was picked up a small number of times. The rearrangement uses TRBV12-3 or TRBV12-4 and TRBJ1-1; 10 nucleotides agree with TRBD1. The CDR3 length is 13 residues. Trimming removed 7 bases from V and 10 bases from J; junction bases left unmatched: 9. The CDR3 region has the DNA TGTGCCAGCACCTTGAGGGACAGGGGCATAGCTTTCTTT. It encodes CASTLRDRGIAFF.

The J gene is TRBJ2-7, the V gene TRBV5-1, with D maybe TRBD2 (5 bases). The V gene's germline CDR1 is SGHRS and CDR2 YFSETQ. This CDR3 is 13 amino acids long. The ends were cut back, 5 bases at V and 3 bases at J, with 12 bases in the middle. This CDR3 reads CASRRTASYEQYF. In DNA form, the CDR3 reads TGCGCCAGCAGAAGGACTGCAAGCTACGAGCAGTACTTC.

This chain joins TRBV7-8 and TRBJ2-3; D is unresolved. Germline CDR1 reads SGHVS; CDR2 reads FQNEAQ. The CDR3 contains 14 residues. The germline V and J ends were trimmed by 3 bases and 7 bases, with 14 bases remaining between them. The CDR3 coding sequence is TGTGCCAGCAGCTTGGGCAGGCCAACCCATACGCAGTATTTT. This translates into CASSLGRPTHTQYF.

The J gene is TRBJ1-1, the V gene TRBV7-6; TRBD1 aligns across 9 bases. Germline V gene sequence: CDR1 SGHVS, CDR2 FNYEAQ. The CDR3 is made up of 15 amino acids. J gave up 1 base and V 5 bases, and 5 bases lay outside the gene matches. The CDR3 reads CASSTPGQGNTEAFF. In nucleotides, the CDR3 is TGTGCCAGCAGCACGCCGGGACAGGGGAACACTGAAGCTTTCTTT.

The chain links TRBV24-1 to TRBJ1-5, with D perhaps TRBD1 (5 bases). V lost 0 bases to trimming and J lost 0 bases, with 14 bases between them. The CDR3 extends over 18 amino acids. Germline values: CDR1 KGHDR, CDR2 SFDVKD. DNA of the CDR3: TGTGCCACCAGTGATTTGGTGGAGGGGTTATATAGCAATCAGCCCCAGCATTTT. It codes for CATSDLVEGLYSNQPQHF.

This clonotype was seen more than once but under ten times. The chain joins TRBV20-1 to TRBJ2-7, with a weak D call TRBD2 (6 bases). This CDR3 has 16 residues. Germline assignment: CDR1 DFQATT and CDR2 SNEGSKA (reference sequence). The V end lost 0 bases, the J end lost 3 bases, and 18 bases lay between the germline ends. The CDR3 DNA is TGCAGTGCTAGAGATCCCGCCAGCGGGCTTAACTACGAGCAGTACTTC. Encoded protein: CSARDPASGLNYEQYF.

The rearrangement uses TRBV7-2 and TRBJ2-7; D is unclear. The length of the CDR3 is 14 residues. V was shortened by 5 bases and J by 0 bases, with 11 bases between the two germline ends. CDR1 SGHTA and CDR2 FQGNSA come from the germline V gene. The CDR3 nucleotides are TGTGCCAGCAGCCCTGACACGGTCTCCTACGAGCAGTACTTC. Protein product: CASSPDTVSYEQYF.

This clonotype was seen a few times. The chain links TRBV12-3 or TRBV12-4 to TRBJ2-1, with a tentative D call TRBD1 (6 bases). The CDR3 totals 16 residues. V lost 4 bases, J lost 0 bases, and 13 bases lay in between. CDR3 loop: CASSWGTRSSYNEQFF. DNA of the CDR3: TGTGCCAGCAGTTGGGGGACACGGAGCTCCTACAATGAGCAGTTCTTC.

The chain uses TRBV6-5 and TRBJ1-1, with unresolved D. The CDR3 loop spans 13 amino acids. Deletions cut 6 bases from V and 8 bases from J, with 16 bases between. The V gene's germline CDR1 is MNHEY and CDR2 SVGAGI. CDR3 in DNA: TGTGCCAGCAGGTTACTGGCCAGGACGGAAGCTTTCTTT. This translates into CASRLLARTEAFF.

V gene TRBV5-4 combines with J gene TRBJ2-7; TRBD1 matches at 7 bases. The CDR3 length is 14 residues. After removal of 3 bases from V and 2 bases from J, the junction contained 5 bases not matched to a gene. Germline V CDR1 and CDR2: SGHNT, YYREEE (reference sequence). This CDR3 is CASSYRDRTYEQYF. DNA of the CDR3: TGTGCCAGCAGCTATCGGGACAGAACCTACGAGCAGTACTTC.

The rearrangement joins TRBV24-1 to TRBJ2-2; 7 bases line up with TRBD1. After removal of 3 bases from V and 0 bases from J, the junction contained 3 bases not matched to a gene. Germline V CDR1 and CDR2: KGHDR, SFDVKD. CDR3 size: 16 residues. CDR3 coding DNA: TGTGCCACCAGTGATAAAGGGACAGCGAACACCGGGGAGCTGTTTTTT. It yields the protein CATSDKGTANTGELFF.

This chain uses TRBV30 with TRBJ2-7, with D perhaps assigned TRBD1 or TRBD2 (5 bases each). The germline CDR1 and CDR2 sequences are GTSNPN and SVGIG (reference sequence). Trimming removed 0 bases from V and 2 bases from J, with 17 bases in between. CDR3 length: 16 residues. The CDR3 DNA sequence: TGTGCCTGGAGTGTTGGGACGATCGCCGGTCCCTACGAGCAGTACTTC. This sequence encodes CAWSVGTIAGPYEQYF.

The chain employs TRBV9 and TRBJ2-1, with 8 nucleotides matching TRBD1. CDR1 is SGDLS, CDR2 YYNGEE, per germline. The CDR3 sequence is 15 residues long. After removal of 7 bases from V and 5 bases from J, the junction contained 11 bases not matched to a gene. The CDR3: CASDSPGTGDNEQFF. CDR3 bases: TGTGCCAGCGACAGTCCCGGGACAGGAGACAATGAGCAGTTCTTC.